This T cell receptor beta chain derives from a study of blood T cell repertoires in COVID-19. The protocol was immunoSEQ multiplex PCR, while the TCRdb copy is restricted to in-frame clones and leaves out a portion. The sample carries about 380,000 clones, less than 85% recorded once. Sequencing was carried out using peripheral blood. The receptor was derived from a woman between 18 and 30 years old with acute or convalescent COVID-19.

CDR3 in amino acids: CATSRVSGSEAFF. In DNA form, the CDR3 reads TGTGCCACCAGCAGAGTTTCAGGATCTGAAGCTTTCTTT. The genes are TRBV15 and TRBJ1-1, with no clear D. V was clipped by 1 base and J by 6 bases, with 9 bases between them. CDR1 LNHNV and CDR2 YYDKDF come from the germline V gene (reference sequence). This CDR3 is 13 amino acids long.